This T cell receptor beta chain was retrieved from a study of shared clonotypes between healthy human individuals. Study results and limitations: Sequencing of the sorted subsets was shown by rarefaction to be incomplete despite large depth. The genetic and exposure-history diversity represented was limited by few donors.

CD45RO-negative CD8 cells positively selected for CCR7 made up the naive population, which excluded terminally differentiated effector memory CD45RA+ cells. Only in-frame clones appear in the TCRdb table, and some are missing; sequencing was by immunoSEQ multiplex PCR. The profile shows over 2,000,000 clones, around 93% of them singletons. Between the trimmed V and J ends, which lost 1 base and 0 bases, there was a span of 13 bases. The CDR3 extends over 17 amino acids. CDR1 and CDR2 (germline): MGHRA, YSYEKL. As to this clone: Its antigen is not known.

The TCR sequence derives from a man aged 18 to 29 in good health. Some clones in this sample may be carry-over from other donors' samples. Sequenced sample: naive CD8+ T cells from PBMCs. V gene TRBV4-1 combines with J gene TRBJ1-5; D may be TRBD1 (5 bases). Here the CDR3 reads CASSQVVGEDSNQPQHF. The CDR3 nucleotides are TGCGCCAGCAGCCAAGTTGTAGGGGAAGATAGCAATCAGCCCCAGCATTTT.